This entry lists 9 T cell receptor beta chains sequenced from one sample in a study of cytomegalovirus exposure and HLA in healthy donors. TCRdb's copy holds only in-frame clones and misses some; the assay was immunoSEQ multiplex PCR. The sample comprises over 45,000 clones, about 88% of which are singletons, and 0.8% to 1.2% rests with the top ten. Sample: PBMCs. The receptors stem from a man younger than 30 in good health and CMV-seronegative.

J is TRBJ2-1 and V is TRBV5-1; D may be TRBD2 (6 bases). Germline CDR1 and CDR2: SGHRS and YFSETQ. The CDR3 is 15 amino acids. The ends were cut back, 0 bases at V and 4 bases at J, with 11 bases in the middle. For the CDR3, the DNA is TGCGCCAGCAGCTTGGCGGGAGTGGTTTACAATGAGCAGTTCTTC. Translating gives CASSLAGVVYNEQFF.

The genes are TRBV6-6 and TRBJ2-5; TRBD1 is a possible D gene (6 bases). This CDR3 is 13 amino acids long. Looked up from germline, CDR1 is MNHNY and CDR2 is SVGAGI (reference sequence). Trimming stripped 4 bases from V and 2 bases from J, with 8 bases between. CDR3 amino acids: CASSSGQQETQYF. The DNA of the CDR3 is TGTGCCAGCAGTTCGGGACAACAAGAGACCCAGTACTTC.

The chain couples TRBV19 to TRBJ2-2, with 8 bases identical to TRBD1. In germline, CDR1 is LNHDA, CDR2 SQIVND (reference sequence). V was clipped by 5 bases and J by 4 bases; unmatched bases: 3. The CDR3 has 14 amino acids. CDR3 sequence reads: CASSGQGSTGELFF. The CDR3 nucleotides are TGTGCCAGTAGTGGACAGGGTTCCACCGGGGAGCTGTTTTTT.

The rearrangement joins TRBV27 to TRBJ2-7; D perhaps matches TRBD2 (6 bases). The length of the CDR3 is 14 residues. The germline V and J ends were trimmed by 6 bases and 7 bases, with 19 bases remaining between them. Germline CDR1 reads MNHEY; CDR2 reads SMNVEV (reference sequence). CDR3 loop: CASRPGVWLGEQYF. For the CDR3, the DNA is TGTGCCAGCAGACCGGGAGTATGGTTGGGGGAGCAGTACTTC.

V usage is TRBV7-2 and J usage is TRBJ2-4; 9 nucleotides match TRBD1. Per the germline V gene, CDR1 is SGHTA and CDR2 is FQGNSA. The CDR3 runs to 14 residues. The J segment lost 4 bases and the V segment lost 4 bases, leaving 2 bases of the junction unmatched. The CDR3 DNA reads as TGTGCCAGCAGCTCGGACAGGGGTAAAAACATTCAGTACTTC. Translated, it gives CASSSDRGKNIQYF.

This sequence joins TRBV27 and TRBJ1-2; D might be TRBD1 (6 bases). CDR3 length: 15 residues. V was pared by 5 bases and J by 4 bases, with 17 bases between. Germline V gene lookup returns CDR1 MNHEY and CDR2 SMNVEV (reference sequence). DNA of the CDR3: TGTGCCAGCAGTCCTATACAGGGTAATTCCTATGGCTACACCTTC. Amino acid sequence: CASSPIQGNSYGYTF.

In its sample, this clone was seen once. CDR3 protein: CAWSVPGGFETQYF. DNA for the CDR3: TGTGCCTGGAGTGTACCGGGGGGGTTCGAGACCCAGTACTTC. The chain employs TRBV30 and TRBJ2-5, with 8 bases that match TRBD2. CDR1 and CDR2 from the germline V gene are GTSNPN and SVGIG (reference sequence). This CDR3 comprises 14 residues. The ends lost 0 bases at V and 5 bases at J; junction bases unmatched: 5.

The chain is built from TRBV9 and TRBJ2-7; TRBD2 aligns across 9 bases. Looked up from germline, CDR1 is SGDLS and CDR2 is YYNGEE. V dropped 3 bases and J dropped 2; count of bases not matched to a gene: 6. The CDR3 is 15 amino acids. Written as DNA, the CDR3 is TGTGCCAGCAGCGCTGGTAGCGGGAGTACCTACGAGCAGTACTTC. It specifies CASSAGSGSTYEQYF.

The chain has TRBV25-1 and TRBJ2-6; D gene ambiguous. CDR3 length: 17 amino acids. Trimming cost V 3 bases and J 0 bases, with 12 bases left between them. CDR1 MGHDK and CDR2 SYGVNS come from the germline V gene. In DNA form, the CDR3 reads TGTGCCAGCAGTGAGGCATCATGGAGCTCTGGGGCCAACGTCCTGACTTTC. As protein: CASSEASWSSGANVLTF.